A selection of T cell receptor beta chains follows, all from one sample in a study of T-cell reconstitution after alpha-beta-depleted transplantation in children. TCRdb reprocessed the PCR reads via MiXCR and lists one record per CDR3 protein. The table records under 250,000 distinct CDR3 sequences, under 30% of them present only once. This specimen consisted of PBMCs, mostly from graft donor cells, obtained 360 days after TCRalphabeta/CD19-depleted stem cell transplant. These receptors all come from a female patient aged 2-15 years who had a stem cell transplant for congenital amegakaryocytic thrombocytopenia, so the T cells may come from the graft donor. CDR3s include the opening cysteine and the closing phenylalanine or tryptophan. D genes are given only for firm matches. Expanded clones are given a class, and other clones once, few, many or no size at all.

d_call: -; j_call: TRBJ2-2; clone_size: -; v_call: TRBV20-1; cdr3_nt: TGCAGTGCTAGAGATGTGGGACTTGGGAACACCGGGGAGCTGTTTTTT; cdr3_aa: CSARDVGLGNTGELFF
d_call: TRBD2; j_call: TRBJ2-7; clone_size: -; v_call: TRBV4-1; cdr3_nt: TGCGCCAGCAGCCAAAACCTCGGACTAGCGGGAGTCTACGAGCAGTACTTC; cdr3_aa: CASSQNLGLAGVYEQYF
d_call: -; j_call: TRBJ2-7; clone_size: -; v_call: TRBV10-3; cdr3_nt: TGTGCCATCAGTGCCGGACAGTTCAAATACTCCTACGAGCAGTACTTC; cdr3_aa: CAISAGQFKYSYEQYF
d_call: TRBD2; j_call: TRBJ2-7; clone_size: -; v_call: TRBV6-2/TRBV6-3; cdr3_nt: TGTGCCAGCAGTTATCCATTAGCGGGCCGCTCCTACGAGCAGTACTTC; cdr3_aa: CASSYPLAGRSYEQYF
d_call: TRBD1; j_call: TRBJ2-1; clone_size: few; v_call: TRBV6-2/TRBV6-3; cdr3_nt: TGTGCCAGCAGTTACTTGGACAGGGACAATGAGCAGTTCTTC; cdr3_aa: CASSYLDRDNEQFF
d_call: TRBD1; j_call: TRBJ2-7; clone_size: -; v_call: TRBV20-1; cdr3_nt: TGCAGTGCTAGCCCCGGCTGGGGACAGGCAACATACGAGCAGTACTTC; cdr3_aa: CSASPGWGQATYEQYF
d_call: -; j_call: TRBJ2-5; clone_size: few; v_call: TRBV6-6; cdr3_nt: TGTGCCAGCAGTTACCGGGGAATTGAGACCCAGTACTTC; cdr3_aa: CASSYRGIETQYF
d_call: TRBD1; j_call: TRBJ2-3; clone_size: once; v_call: TRBV7-9; cdr3_nt: TGTGCCAGCAGCCCCGACAGGGTTTCAGATACGCAGTATTTT; cdr3_aa: CASSPDRVSDTQYF
d_call: TRBD1; j_call: TRBJ1-1; clone_size: -; v_call: TRBV9; cdr3_nt: TGTGCCAGCAGCGCGGGCCCACAGGGGGGGGAAGCTTTCTTT; cdr3_aa: CASSAGPQGGEAFF
d_call: -; j_call: TRBJ2-1; clone_size: -; v_call: TRBV4-2; cdr3_nt: TGTGCCAGCAGCCAAGAACAGGGTTTCGGTGAGCAGTTCTTC; cdr3_aa: CASSQEQGFGEQFF
d_call: TRBD1; j_call: TRBJ2-3; clone_size: -; v_call: TRBV5-5; cdr3_nt: TGTGCCAGCAGCGAGACAGGGTCGAGCACAGATACGCAGTATTTT; cdr3_aa: CASSETGSSTDTQYF
d_call: -; j_call: TRBJ2-1; clone_size: -; v_call: TRBV3-1; cdr3_nt: TGTGCCAGCAGCCAACTTCAGATAAGAGGTCAGAATGAGCAGTTCTTC; cdr3_aa: CASSQLQIRGQNEQFF
d_call: TRBD1; j_call: TRBJ2-7; clone_size: -; v_call: TRBV29-1; cdr3_nt: TGCAGCATCGGGACAGCGACCTACGAGCAGTACTTC; cdr3_aa: CSIGTATYEQYF
d_call: TRBD2; j_call: TRBJ2-7; clone_size: few; v_call: TRBV12-3/TRBV12-4; cdr3_nt: TGTGCCAGCAGTCACCTCGGGCTAGCGGGAGTTCACGAGCAGTACTTC; cdr3_aa: CASSHLGLAGVHEQYF
d_call: -; j_call: TRBJ2-3; clone_size: -; v_call: TRBV5-1; cdr3_nt: TGCGCCAGCAGCGGAGGGAGGCCAGATACGCAGTATTTT; cdr3_aa: CASSGGRPDTQYF
d_call: TRBD1; j_call: TRBJ2-2; clone_size: -; v_call: TRBV2; cdr3_nt: TGTGCCAGGATGGACAGGGCTGGAACCGGGGAGCTGTTTTTT; cdr3_aa: CARMDRAGTGELFF
d_call: -; j_call: TRBJ1-6; clone_size: -; v_call: TRBV7-8; cdr3_nt: TGTGCCAGCAGCTTAGGGGGGGCGGTTTCACCCCTCCACTTT; cdr3_aa: CASSLGGAVSPLHF
d_call: -; j_call: TRBJ2-7; clone_size: -; v_call: TRBV3-1; cdr3_nt: TGTGCCAGCAGCCAAGACAGTCCGGGCGGGGTCGGGAGAGATTACGAGCAGTACTTC; cdr3_aa: CASSQDSPGGVGRDYEQYF
d_call: -; j_call: TRBJ2-1; clone_size: -; v_call: TRBV5-1; cdr3_nt: TGCGCCAGCAGCCGCTCAGACAACTACAATGAGCAGTTCTTC; cdr3_aa: CASSRSDNYNEQFF
d_call: -; j_call: TRBJ2-5; clone_size: -; v_call: TRBV7-9; cdr3_nt: TGTGCCAGCAGCTTAGCGAAGACCAAAGAGACCCAGTACTTC; cdr3_aa: CASSLAKTKETQYF
d_call: -; j_call: TRBJ1-3; clone_size: -; v_call: TRBV10-3; cdr3_nt: TGTGCCATCAGTGAAGTAGGTTCTGGAAACACCATATATTTT; cdr3_aa: CAISEVGSGNTIYF
d_call: -; j_call: TRBJ2-1; clone_size: -; v_call: TRBV7-9; cdr3_nt: TGTGCCAGCAGCTTTTTGTTTACGGAGGGGTACAATGAGCAGTTCTTC; cdr3_aa: CASSFLFTEGYNEQFF
d_call: -; j_call: TRBJ2-3; clone_size: -; v_call: TRBV5-1; cdr3_nt: TGCGCCAGCACTCTAATACCTAGAGTTCGGGGCACAGATACGCAGTATTTT; cdr3_aa: CASTLIPRVRGTDTQYF
d_call: -; j_call: TRBJ1-2; clone_size: -; v_call: TRBV4-2; cdr3_nt: TGTGCCAGCAGCCACGCTCCTGCGGGGGCAGGATATGGCTACACCTTC; cdr3_aa: CASSHAPAGAGYGYTF
d_call: -; j_call: TRBJ1-2; clone_size: few; v_call: TRBV6-1; cdr3_nt: TGTGCCAGCAGCACCGACGATGAGATGGGGGACTATGGCTACACCTTC; cdr3_aa: CASSTDDEMGDYGYTF
d_call: -; j_call: TRBJ1-5; clone_size: -; v_call: TRBV4-2; cdr3_nt: TGTGCCAGCAGCCAAGCAGGGGAGAATCAGCCCCAGCATTTT; cdr3_aa: CASSQAGENQPQHF
d_call: TRBD2; j_call: TRBJ2-3; clone_size: -; v_call: TRBV12-3/TRBV12-4; cdr3_nt: TGTGCCTTCAGTCAACAACCTAAGACTAGCGGGAGCACAGATACGCAGTATTTT; cdr3_aa: CAFSQQPKTSGSTDTQYF
d_call: -; j_call: TRBJ2-3; clone_size: -; v_call: TRBV18; cdr3_nt: TGTGCCAGCTCACCACTGTCTATGGTGGCGGGACTGCTAAGCACAGATACGCAGTATTTT; cdr3_aa: CASSPLSMVAGLLSTDTQYF
d_call: TRBD2; j_call: TRBJ2-3; clone_size: -; v_call: TRBV20-1; cdr3_nt: TGCAGTGCTAGATCGCGGGGGGGCCGTGCAGATACGCAGTATTTT; cdr3_aa: CSARSRGGRADTQYF
d_call: -; j_call: TRBJ2-1; clone_size: -; v_call: TRBV6-1; cdr3_nt: TGTGCCAGCAGTGATAGCAATGAGCAGTTCTTC; cdr3_aa: CASSDSNEQFF
d_call: -; j_call: TRBJ2-7; clone_size: -; v_call: TRBV29-1; cdr3_nt: TGCAGCGTTGCTGGACGTAGCTCCTACGAGCAGTACTTC; cdr3_aa: CSVAGRSSYEQYF
d_call: -; j_call: TRBJ2-7; clone_size: once; v_call: TRBV4-1; cdr3_nt: TGCGCCAGCAGCCATTCTCTCCGGGGTCCAGGCCCTCCCTACGAGCAGTACTTC; cdr3_aa: CASSHSLRGPGPPYEQYF
d_call: TRBD1; j_call: TRBJ2-7; clone_size: -; v_call: TRBV12-3/TRBV12-4; cdr3_nt: TGTGCCAGCAGTCCACAGGGGGCTGAGGGGTCCTACGAGCAGTACTTC; cdr3_aa: CASSPQGAEGSYEQYF
d_call: -; j_call: TRBJ1-1; clone_size: few; v_call: TRBV27; cdr3_nt: TGTGCCAGCAGTGAACGTCGGGGTACTGAAGCTTTCTTT; cdr3_aa: CASSERRGTEAFF
d_call: TRBD2; j_call: TRBJ2-7; clone_size: few; v_call: TRBV2; cdr3_nt: TGTGCCAGCAAGCGGACTAGCGGGGACTACGAGCAGTACTTC; cdr3_aa: CASKRTSGDYEQYF
d_call: TRBD1; j_call: TRBJ1-5; clone_size: few; v_call: TRBV27; cdr3_nt: TGTGCCAGCAGTGTGAGACAGGGGACAGGTCAGCCCCAGCATTTT; cdr3_aa: CASSVRQGTGQPQHF
d_call: -; j_call: TRBJ1-1; clone_size: -; v_call: TRBV3-1; cdr3_nt: TGTGCCAGCAGCCAACTGGGAACGGCCCAGGCTTTCTTT; cdr3_aa: CASSQLGTAQAFF
d_call: TRBD1; j_call: TRBJ1-1; clone_size: -; v_call: TRBV20-1; cdr3_nt: TGCAGTGCTCAACAGGGGGGGGGTTTAACTGAAGCTTTCTTT; cdr3_aa: CSAQQGGGLTEAFF